This TCR beta chain was obtained from a study of T cell repertoires in cytomegalovirus infection. Study-wide results and limits: Dominating the ex vivo response were TCR beta clonotypes that were CMV-specific and HLA-C-restricted.

This clonotype was recorded a few times. Its antigen is as yet unknown. MiXCR was run by TCRdb on the reads, yielding one entry per CDR3 protein. Among 150,000 to 200,000 distinct CDR3 sequences listed, roughly an eighth were seen once. With 6 bases removed from V and 10 bases from J, the gap between germline ends came to 14 bases. Germline CDR1 reads MDHEN; CDR2 reads SYDVKM. CDR3 length: 12 amino acids. The sample taken for sequencing was PBMCs. The clonotype comes from a human donor in good health (CMV status not recorded). Some clones in this sample may be carry-over from other donors' samples. The rearrangement uses TRBV28 and TRBJ2-3; perhaps TRBD2 as D (5 bases). The CDR3 sequence: CASSVLSAPQYF. The CDR3 DNA follows: TGTGCCAGCAGCGTCCTTAGCGCCCCGCAGTATTTT. Drawing the rest from reference TRBV28 and TRBJ2-3, the complete variable domain is DVKVTQSSRYLVKRTGEKVFLECVQDMDHENMFWYRQDPGLGLRLIYFSYDVKMKEKGDIPEGYSVSREKKERFSLILESASTNQTSMYLCASSVLSAPQYFGPGTRLTVL.